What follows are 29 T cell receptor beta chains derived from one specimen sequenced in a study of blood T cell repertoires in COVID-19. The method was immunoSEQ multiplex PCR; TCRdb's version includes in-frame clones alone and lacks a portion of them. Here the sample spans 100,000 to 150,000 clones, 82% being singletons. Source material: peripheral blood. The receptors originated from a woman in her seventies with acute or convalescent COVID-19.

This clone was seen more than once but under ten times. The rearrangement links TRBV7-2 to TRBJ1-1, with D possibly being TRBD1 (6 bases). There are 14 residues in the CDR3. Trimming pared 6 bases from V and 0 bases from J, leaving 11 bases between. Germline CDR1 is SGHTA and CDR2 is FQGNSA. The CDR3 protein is CASRPGHLNTEAFF. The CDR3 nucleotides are TGTGCCAGCAGACCGGGACACTTGAACACTGAAGCTTTCTTT.

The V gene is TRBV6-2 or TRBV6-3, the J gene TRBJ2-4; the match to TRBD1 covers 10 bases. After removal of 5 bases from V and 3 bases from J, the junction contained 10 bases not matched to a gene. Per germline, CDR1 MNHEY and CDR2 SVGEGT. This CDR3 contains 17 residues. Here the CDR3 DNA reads TGTGCCAGCAGTATACCCTGGACAGGGGGAGACAAAAACATTCAGTACTTC. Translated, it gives CASSIPWTGGDKNIQYF.

For the CDR3, the DNA is TGCGCCAGCAGCTTGGCACCGCAGGGGGCACAGGGCAATGAGCAGTTCTTC. This gives the protein CASSLAPQGAQGNEQFF. V and J are TRBV5-1 and TRBJ2-1; TRBD1 agrees at 8 bases. This CDR3 is built from 17 residues. The V gene's germline CDR1 is SGHRS and CDR2 YFSETQ. V dropped 0 bases and J dropped 6; count of bases not matched to a gene: 11. Full variable domain (remainder filled in from reference TRBV5-1 and TRBJ2-1): KAGVTQTPRYLIKTRGQQVTLSCSPISGHRSVSWYQQTPGQGLQFLFEYFSETQRNKGNFPGRFSGRQFSNSRSEMNVSTLELGDSALYLCASSLAPQGAQGNEQFFGPGTRLTVL.

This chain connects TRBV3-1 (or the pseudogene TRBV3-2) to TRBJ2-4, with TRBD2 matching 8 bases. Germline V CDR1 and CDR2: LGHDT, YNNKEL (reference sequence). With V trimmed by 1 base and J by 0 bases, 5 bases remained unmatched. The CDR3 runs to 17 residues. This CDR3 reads CASSQVIAGLAKNIQYF. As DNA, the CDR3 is TGTGCCAGCAGCCAAGTGATAGCGGGGCTAGCCAAAAACATTCAGTACTTC.

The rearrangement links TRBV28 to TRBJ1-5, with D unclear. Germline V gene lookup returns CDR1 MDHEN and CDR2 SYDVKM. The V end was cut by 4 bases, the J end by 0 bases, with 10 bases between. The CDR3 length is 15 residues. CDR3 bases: TGTGCCAGCAGTTCCCAGAAATATAGCAATCAGCCCCAGCATTTT. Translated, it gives CASSSQKYSNQPQHF.

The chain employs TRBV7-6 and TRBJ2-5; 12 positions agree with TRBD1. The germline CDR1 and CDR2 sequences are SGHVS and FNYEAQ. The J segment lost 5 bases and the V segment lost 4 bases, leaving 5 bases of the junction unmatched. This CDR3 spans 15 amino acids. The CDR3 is CASSWGQGAHETQYF. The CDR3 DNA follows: TGTGCCAGCAGCTGGGGACAGGGGGCTCACGAGACCCAGTACTTC.

The CDR3 sequence: CASSQATTRVYGYTF. For the CDR3, the DNA is TGTGCCAGCAGCCAAGCTACGACCCGGGTCTATGGCTACACCTTC. The V call is TRBV3-1 (or the pseudogene TRBV3-2), the J call TRBJ1-2; D remains ambiguous. The CDR3 extends over 15 amino acids. V was pared by 1 base and J by 4 bases, with 13 bases between. Germline CDR1 and CDR2: LGHDT and YNNKEL (reference sequence).

The DNA for the CDR3 is TGTGCCAGCAGCCGGGACAGATACTATGGCTACACCTTC. It is translated as CASSRDRYYGYTF. The J gene is TRBJ1-2, the V gene TRBV5-6; 7 nucleotides align to TRBD1. The CDR3 loop spans 13 amino acids. Trimming cost V 4 bases and J 3 bases; bases outside gene matches: 3. The germline V gene encodes CDR1 SGHDT and CDR2 YYEEEE. Full variable domain (remainder filled in from reference TRBV5-6 and TRBJ1-2): DAGVTQSPTHLIKTRGQQVTLRCSPKSGHDTVSWYQQALGQGPQFIFQYYEEEERQRGNFPDRFSGHQFPNYSSELNVNALLLGDSALYLCASSRDRYYGYTFGSGTRLTVV.

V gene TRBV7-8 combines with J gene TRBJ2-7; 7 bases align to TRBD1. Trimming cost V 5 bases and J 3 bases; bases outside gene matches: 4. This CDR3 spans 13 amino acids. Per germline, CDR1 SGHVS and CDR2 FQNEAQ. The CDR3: CASSPGTDYEQYF. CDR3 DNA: TGTGCCAGCAGCCCTGGGACAGACTACGAGCAGTACTTC.

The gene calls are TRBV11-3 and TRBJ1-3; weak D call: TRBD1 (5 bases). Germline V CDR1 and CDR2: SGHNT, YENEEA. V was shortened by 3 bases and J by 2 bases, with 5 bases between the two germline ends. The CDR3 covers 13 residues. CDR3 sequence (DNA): TGTGCCAGCAGCTTGACAGCTGGAAACACCATATATTTT. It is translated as CASSLTAGNTIYF.

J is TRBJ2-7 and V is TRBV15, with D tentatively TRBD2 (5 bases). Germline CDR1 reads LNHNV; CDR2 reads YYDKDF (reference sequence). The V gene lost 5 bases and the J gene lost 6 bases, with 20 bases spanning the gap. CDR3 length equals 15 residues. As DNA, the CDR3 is TGTGCCACCAGCTCCTTTGTTGGGGTCCTAGCCGAGCAGTACGTC. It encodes CATSSFVGVLAEQYV.

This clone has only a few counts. The CDR3 sequence is CASSQVVGPDTDTQYF. DNA for the CDR3: TGCGCCAGCAGCCAAGTCGTGGGGCCAGACACAGATACGCAGTATTTT. The genes are TRBV4-1 and TRBJ2-3; a weak D match, TRBD1 (5 bases). The CDR3 length is 16 residues. V gave up 1 base and J gave up 2 bases, with 13 bases separating them. The germline CDR1 and CDR2 sequences are MGHRA and YSYEKL.

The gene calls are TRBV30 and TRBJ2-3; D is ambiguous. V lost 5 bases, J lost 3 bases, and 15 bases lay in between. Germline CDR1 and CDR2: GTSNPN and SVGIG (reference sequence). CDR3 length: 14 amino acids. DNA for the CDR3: TGTGCCTGGGCGGTCAGCGTCACAACAGATACGCAGTATTTT. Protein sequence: CAWAVSVTTDTQYF.

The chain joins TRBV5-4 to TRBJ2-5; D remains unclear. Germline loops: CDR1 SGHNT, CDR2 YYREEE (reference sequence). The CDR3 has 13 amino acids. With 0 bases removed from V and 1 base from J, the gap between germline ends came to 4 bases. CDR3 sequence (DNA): TGTGCCAGCAGCTTGGAGAGCCAAGAGACCCAGTACTTC. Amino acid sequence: CASSLESQETQYF.

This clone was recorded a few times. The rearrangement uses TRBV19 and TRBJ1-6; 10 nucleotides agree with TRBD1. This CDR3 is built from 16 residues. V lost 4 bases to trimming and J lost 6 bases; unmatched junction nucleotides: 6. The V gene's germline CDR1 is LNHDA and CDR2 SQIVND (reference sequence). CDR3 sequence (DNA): TGTGCCAGTAGTACCCTAGGACAGGGGGGTAATTCACCCCTCCACTTT. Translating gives CASSTLGQGGNSPLHF.

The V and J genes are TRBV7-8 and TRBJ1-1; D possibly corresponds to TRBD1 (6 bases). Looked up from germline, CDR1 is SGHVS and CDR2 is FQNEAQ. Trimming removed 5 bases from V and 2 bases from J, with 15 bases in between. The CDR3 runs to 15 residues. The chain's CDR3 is CASSPHRVVNTEAFF. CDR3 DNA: TGTGCCAGCAGCCCCCACAGGGTTGTAAACACTGAAGCTTTCTTT.

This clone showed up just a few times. CDR3 nucleotide sequence: TGTGCCAGCAGCAAAATGGGACAGGGGAATGAAAAACTGTTTTTT. Translation gives CASSKMGQGNEKLFF. This chain joins TRBV21-1 and TRBJ1-4; TRBD1, the table's D call, was not compared with the DNA. TRBV21-1 is labeled a pseudogene. The CDR3 is made up of 15 amino acids.

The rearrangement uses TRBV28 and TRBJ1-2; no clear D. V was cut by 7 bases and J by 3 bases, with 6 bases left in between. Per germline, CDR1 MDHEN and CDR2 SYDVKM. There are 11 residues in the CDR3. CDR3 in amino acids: CASKADYGYTF. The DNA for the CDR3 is TGTGCCAGCAAAGCGGACTATGGCTACACCTTC.

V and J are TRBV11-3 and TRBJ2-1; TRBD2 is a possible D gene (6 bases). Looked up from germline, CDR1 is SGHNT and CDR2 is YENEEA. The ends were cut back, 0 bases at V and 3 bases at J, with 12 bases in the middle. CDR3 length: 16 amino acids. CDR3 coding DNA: TGTGCCAGCAGCTTAGACGGAGGGGCAAGCTACAATGAGCAGTTCTTC. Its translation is CASSLDGGASYNEQFF.

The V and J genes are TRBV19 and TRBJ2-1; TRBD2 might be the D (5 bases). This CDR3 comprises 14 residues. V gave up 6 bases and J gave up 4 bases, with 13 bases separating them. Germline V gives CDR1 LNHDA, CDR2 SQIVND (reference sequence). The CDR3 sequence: CASSEGEEYNEQFF. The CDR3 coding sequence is TGTGCCAGTAGCGAGGGTGAAGAGTACAATGAGCAGTTCTTC.

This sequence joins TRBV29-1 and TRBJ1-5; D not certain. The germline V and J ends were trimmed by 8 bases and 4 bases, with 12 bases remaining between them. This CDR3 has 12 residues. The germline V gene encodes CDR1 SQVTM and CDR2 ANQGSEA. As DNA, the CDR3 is TGCAGCCCCCCCCCGGGGAATCAGCCCCAGCATTTT. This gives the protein CSPPPGNQPQHF.

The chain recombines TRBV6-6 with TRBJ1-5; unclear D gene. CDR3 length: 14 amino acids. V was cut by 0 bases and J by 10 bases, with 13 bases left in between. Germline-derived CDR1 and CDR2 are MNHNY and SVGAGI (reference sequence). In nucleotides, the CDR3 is TGTGCCAGCAGTTACTCTTCAGGTTATGAACCCCAGCATTTT. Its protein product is CASSYSSGYEPQHF.

The CDR3 DNA sequence: TGTGCCAGCAGCGCCACAGGGTCTGGAAACACCATATATTTT. This translates into CASSATGSGNTIYF. This chain joins TRBV5-6 and TRBJ1-3; weak D call: TRBD1 (6 bases). Looked up from germline, CDR1 is SGHDT and CDR2 is YYEEEE. Trimming cost V 4 bases and J 1 base, with 9 bases left between them. This CDR3 has 14 residues.

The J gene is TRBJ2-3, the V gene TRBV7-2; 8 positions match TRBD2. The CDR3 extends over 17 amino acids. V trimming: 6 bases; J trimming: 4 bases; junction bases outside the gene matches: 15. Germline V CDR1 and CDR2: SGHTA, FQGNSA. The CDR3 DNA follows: TGTGCCAGCAGTCCACGGACTAGCACCCAAGGCGCAGATACGCAGTATTTT. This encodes CASSPRTSTQGADTQYF.

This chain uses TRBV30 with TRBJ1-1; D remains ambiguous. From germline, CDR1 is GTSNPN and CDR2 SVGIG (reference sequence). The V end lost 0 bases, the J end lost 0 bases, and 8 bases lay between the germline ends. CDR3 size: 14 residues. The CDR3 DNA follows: TGTGCCTGGAGTGTACTCAGGCTGAACACTGAAGCTTTCTTT. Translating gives CAWSVLRLNTEAFF.

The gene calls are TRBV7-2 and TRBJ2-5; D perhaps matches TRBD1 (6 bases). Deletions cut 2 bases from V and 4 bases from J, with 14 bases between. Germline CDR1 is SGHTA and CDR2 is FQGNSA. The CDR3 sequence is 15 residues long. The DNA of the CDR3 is TGTGCCAGCAGCTTACCAGGGGCGGGCGGAGAGACCCAGTACTTC. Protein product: CASSLPGAGGETQYF.

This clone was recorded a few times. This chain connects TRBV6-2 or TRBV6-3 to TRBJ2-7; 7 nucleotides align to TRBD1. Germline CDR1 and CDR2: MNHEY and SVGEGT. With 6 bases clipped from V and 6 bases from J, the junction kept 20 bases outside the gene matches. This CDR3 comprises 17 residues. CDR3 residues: CASSHARSGTEKSEQYV. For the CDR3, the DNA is TGTGCCAGCAGCCACGCACGATCCGGGACAGAGAAGTCCGAGCAGTACGTC.

Here the CDR3 DNA reads TGTGCCAGCAGTTCCCCCGGGGGGCGCCAGAAAGATGAGCAGTTCTTC. Translation gives CASSSPGGRQKDEQFF. This sequence joins TRBV27 and TRBJ2-1, with D perhaps TRBD2 (7 bases). This CDR3 is built from 16 residues. The V gene's germline CDR1 is MNHEY and CDR2 SMNVEV (reference sequence). V was pared by 4 bases and J by 8 bases, with 21 bases between.

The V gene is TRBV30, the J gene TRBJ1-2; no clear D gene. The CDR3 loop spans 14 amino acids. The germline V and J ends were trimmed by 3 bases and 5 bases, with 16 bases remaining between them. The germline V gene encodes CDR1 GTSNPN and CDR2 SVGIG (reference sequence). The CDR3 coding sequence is TGTGCCTGGAGGGTCGGAGGCGCGATATATGGCTACACCTTC. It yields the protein CAWRVGGAIYGYTF.